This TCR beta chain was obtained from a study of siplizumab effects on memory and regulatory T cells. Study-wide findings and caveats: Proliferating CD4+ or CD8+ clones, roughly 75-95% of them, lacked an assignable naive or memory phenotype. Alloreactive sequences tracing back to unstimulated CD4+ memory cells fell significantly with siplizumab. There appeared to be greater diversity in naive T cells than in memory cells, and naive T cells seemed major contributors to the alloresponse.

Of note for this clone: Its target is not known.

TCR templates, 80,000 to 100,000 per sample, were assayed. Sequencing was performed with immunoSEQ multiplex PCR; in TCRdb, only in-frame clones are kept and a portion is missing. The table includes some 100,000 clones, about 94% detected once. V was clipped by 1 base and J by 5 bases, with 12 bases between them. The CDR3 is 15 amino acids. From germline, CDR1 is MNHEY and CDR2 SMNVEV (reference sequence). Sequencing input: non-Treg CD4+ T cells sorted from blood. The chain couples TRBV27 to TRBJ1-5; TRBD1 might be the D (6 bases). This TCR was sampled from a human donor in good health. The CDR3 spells CASSLFFAGDQPQHF. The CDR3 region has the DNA TGTGCCAGCAGTTTATTTTTTGCAGGGGATCAGCCCCAGCATTTT.